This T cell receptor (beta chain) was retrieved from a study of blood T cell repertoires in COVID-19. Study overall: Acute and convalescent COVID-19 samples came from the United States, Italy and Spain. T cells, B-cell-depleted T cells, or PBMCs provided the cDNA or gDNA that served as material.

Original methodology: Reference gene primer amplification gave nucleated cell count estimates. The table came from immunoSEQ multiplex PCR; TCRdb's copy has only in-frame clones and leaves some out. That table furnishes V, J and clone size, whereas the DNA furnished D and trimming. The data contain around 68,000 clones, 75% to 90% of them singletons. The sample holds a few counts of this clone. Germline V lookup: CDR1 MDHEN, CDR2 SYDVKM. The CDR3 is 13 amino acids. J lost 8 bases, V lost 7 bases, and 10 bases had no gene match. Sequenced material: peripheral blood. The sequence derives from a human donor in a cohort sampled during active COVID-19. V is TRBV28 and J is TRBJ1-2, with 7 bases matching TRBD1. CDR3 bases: TGTGCCAGCACAAGGGGGCTTGAGGGGGGCTACACCTTC. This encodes CASTRGLEGGYTF.